This TCR beta chain emerged from a study of tumor-infiltrating lymphocytes in primary liver carcinoma. About the research overall: Each sample had roughly 3.5 to 7.5 million productive TCRbeta reads regardless of tissue type.

The tissue used was unsorted bulk material of 20-30 mg. RNA and DNA were co-extracted from it with the AllPrep DNA/RNA mini kit. V was pared by 7 bases and J by 4 bases, with 10 bases of the junction left unmatched. Per the germline V gene, CDR1 is LNHDA and CDR2 is SQIVND (reference sequence). This CDR3 spans 16 amino acids. TCR beta cDNA came from about 0.45 ug total RNA, primed with a constant-region primer. Slightly modified ARM-PCR served as the procedure for the TCR beta libraries. These libraries came from three rounds of nested multiplex PCR. Investigators reported that the first two PCR rounds, at around 11 cycles each, used TRBV1-TRBV30 forward primers with a C-beta reverse primer. TCRdb independently ran MiXCR on the multiplex PCR reads; one entry per CDR3 protein. The table has some 87,000 distinct CDR3 sequences, approximately 72% seen once. Concerning this clonotype itself: Antigen specificity is unknown. A single base separates this from a much larger clone, so it may be a read error.

Study-wide findings and caveats: Tumor-adjacent and tumor-blood pairs overlapped less than tumor region pairs did.

The sample consisted of tumor-adjacent normal liver tissue. The rearrangement uses TRBV19 and TRBJ2-3; 11 bases align to TRBD1. The receptor comes from a man in his forties with primary liver carcinoma and hepatitis B virus infection. The CDR3 loop is CASTPFWTGGPDTQYF. CDR3 nucleotides: TGTGCCAGTACTCCCTTTTGGACAGGGGGCCCAGATACGCAGTATTTT.